This TCR beta chain emerged from a study of T cells in Graves' hyperthyroidism and ophthalmopathy. Background on the study: Any treatment followed the collection of peripheral blood at initial diagnosis. Study conclusions and caveats: It was a median 6.5 months before onset that the model predicted ophthalmopathy.

This clonotype was counted ten times or more. What it binds is not known. Trimming took off 5 bases at V and 2 bases at J, with 12 bases between the two ends. This CDR3 is 14 amino acids long. RNA transcripts gave rise to amplified TCR beta CDR3 regions. HTBI primers drove first-round RT-PCR of the TCR CDR3. TCRdb reprocessed the multiplex PCR reads with MiXCR, giving one entry per CDR3 protein. The sample holds around 100,000 distinct CDR3 sequences, approximately 50% seen once. The sequencing input was blood. This chain joins TRBV12-3 or TRBV12-4 and TRBJ1-1; weak D call: TRBD1 (6 bases). This sequence was found in a man aged 40-49 years with Graves' hyperthyroidism. The CDR3 DNA reads TGTGCCAGCAGTAAGGGACAAAGAAACACTGAAGCTTTCTTT. Protein product: CASSKGQRNTEAFF.